In its sample, the clone carrying this T cell receptor (beta chain) was seen a few times. The data were obtained in a study of blood T cells in healthy people across ages. The CDR3 has 16 amino acids. The junction had 14 bases not matched to a gene; V was cut back by 6 bases and J by 7 bases. Germline-derived CDR1 and CDR2 are DFQATT and SNEGSKA (reference sequence). Alongside a J-beta primer mix, a sample-barcoded 5' primer served in a second PCR lasting roughly 6 to 11 cycles. The yield of each sample was at least 2.5 million CDR3-containing paired-end reads. In TCRdb, the 5' RACE reads were re-called with MiXCR into one record per CDR3 protein. The sample has 650,000 to 1,000,000 distinct CDR3 sequences; 30% to 45% are singletons.

The clonotype comes from a man aged 18 to 29 in good health. Source material: blood. The chain combines TRBV20-1 with TRBJ2-1, with 11 nucleotides matching TRBD2. The CDR3 nucleotides read TGCAGTGCCGACCCTGATAGCGGGGGGGTCTGGAATGAGCAGTTCTTC. Protein product: CSADPDSGGVWNEQFF.